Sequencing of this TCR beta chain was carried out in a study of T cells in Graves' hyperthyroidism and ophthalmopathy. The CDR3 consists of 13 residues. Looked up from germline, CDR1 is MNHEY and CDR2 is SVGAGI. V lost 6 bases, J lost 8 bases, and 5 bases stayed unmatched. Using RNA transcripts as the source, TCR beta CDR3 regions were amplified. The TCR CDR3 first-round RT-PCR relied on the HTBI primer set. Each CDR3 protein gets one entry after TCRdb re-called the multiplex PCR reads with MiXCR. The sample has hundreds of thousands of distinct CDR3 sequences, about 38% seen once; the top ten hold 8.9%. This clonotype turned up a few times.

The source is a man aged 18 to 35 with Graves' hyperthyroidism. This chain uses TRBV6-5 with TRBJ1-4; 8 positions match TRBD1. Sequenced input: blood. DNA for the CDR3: TGTGCCAGCAGGGGCGGACAGGGAGAAAAACTGTTTTTT. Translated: CASRGGQGEKLFF.